This passage covers 9 T cell receptor beta chains from one sample sequenced in a study of blood T cells in healthy people across ages. The authors ran a second PCR of roughly 7 to 11 cycles using a sample-barcoded 5' primer and a J-beta primer mix. One entry per CDR3 protein, called by TCRdb with MiXCR from the 5' RACE reads. The sample holds over 600,000 distinct CDR3 sequences, about 43% seen once. Sequencing used blood. The receptor set was obtained from a man at least 80 years old in good health.

The gene calls are TRBV20-1 and TRBJ2-1, with TRBD2 matching 10 bases. The CDR3 extends over 13 amino acids. Germline V lookup: CDR1 DFQATT, CDR2 SNEGSKA (reference sequence). The CDR3: CTVTSGTFNEQFF. The CDR3 bases are TGCACAGTCACTAGCGGGACTTTCAATGAGCAGTTCTTC.

This chain connects TRBV7-2 to TRBJ2-7; 11 nucleotides line up with TRBD2. The CDR3 totals 15 residues. V was clipped by 3 bases and J by 6 bases; unmatched bases: 7. The germline V gene has CDR1 SGHTA and CDR2 FQGNSA. DNA of the CDR3: TGTGCCAGCAGCTTGAGCCCGGGACTAGCGGCCGAGCAGTACTTC. As protein: CASSLSPGLAAEQYF. The full variable domain, rest sourced from reference TRBV7-2 and TRBJ2-7, is GAGVSQSPSNKVTEKGKDVELRCDPISGHTALYWYRQSLGQGLEFLIYFQGNSAPDKSGLPSDRFSAERTGGSVSTLTIQRTQQEDSAVYLCASSLSPGLAAEQYFGPGTRLTVT.

This clonotype was counted only a few times. The rearrangement uses TRBV20-1 and TRBJ2-7, with 7 positions matching TRBD1. V lost 1 base and J lost 7; bases outside the gene matches: 13. There are 15 residues in the CDR3. Germline loops: CDR1 DFQATT, CDR2 SNEGSKA (reference sequence). The CDR3 spells CSARGRLGQNEEQYF. The CDR3, as DNA: TGCAGTGCTAGAGGAAGACTGGGACAGAATGAAGAGCAGTACTTC.

V usage is TRBV11-3 and J usage is TRBJ2-1; TRBD1 matches at 7 bases. CDR1 and CDR2 from the germline V gene are SGHNT and YENEEA. CDR3 length: 15 residues. V was clipped by 5 bases and J by 6 bases; unmatched bases: 10. For the CDR3, the DNA is TGTGCCAGCAGCCCTCGAGTGACAGGGCCCAATGAGCAGTTCTTC. Amino acid sequence: CASSPRVTGPNEQFF.

This clonotype occurred a few times. J is TRBJ2-3 and V is TRBV2; 9 bases map to TRBD2. J was trimmed by 1 base and V by 8 bases; bases with no gene match: 4. The V gene's germline CDR1 is SNHLY and CDR2 FYNNEI. CDR3 length: 14 residues. CDR3 amino acids: CASGQRGGTDTQYF. Written as DNA, the CDR3 is TGTGCCAGCGGACAGCGGGGGGGCACAGATACGCAGTATTTT.

The rearrangement uses TRBV20-1 and TRBJ2-7, with 7 positions matching TRBD1. Germline CDR1 and CDR2: DFQATT and SNEGSKA (reference sequence). There are 14 residues in the CDR3. V shed 0 bases, J shed 1 base, and the junction held 3 bases outside the gene matches. In DNA form, the CDR3 reads TGCAGTGCTAGAGACGGACAGGTTTCCTACGAGCAGTACTTC. This codes for CSARDGQVSYEQYF.

This clonotype has more than one count but fewer than ten. This chain uses TRBV6-2 or TRBV6-3 with TRBJ2-3; 9 nucleotides line up with TRBD2. This CDR3 contains 15 residues. CDR1 is MNHEY, CDR2 SVGEGT, per germline. The V gene end was trimmed by 10 bases and the J gene end by 3 bases; junction bases not matched to a gene: 11. The CDR3 sequence: CATRSGRTLTDTQYF. CDR3 in DNA: TGTGCCACCAGAAGCGGGAGGACCCTAACAGATACGCAGTATTTT.

This clonotype occurred a few times. This rearrangement joins TRBV7-2 to TRBJ1-1; maybe TRBD1 (5 bases). Germline V CDR1 and CDR2: SGHTA, FQGNSA. CDR3 size: 14 residues. Trimming stripped 3 bases from V and 8 bases from J, with 16 bases between. CDR3 loop: CASSLGGSGREAFF. CDR3 in DNA: TGTGCCAGCAGCTTGGGGGGGTCCGGCAGGGAAGCTTTCTTT.

The V and J genes are TRBV6-2 or TRBV6-3 and TRBJ2-5; the match to TRBD2 covers 7 bases. This CDR3 has 16 residues. Per the germline V gene, CDR1 is MNHEY and CDR2 is SVGEGT. Trimming cost V 5 bases and J 10 bases; bases outside gene matches: 19. CDR3 amino acids: CASSPHVGRTPVRQYF. The CDR3 DNA reads as TGTGCCAGCAGTCCCCACGTCGGGAGGACCCCCGTTCGCCAGTACTTC.